This record concerns one T cell receptor beta chain sequence. Its specificity is not known. Produced via immunoSEQ multiplex PCR; TCRdb's table is partial and in-frame only. The sample holds about 110,000 clones, just under 95% seen once. This record belongs to a study of T cell responses to AZD1222 COVID-19 vaccine. Whole-study context: Researchers grouped second doses given at about 4 or about 12 weeks into one pool. Study-level points and caveats: Of the AZD1222 recipients, only five to seven were seropositive at baseline. Two AZD1222 administrations were followed by greater Spike-specific TCR breadth and depth.

CDR3 length: 19 residues. The germline V and J ends were trimmed by 6 bases and 1 base, with 27 bases remaining between them. From germline, CDR1 is KGHDR and CDR2 SFDVKD. This chain joins TRBV24-1 and TRBJ2-7; D call uncertain. Sequenced material: peripheral blood, taken on day 0 of AZD1222 vaccination. The sequence was obtained from an adult in good health. The CDR3 region has the DNA TGTGCCACCAGTCAAAGCTGGCTCGGTAAGAACGAGGATTCCTACGAGCAGTACTTC. Translation gives CATSQSWLGKNEDSYEQYF.